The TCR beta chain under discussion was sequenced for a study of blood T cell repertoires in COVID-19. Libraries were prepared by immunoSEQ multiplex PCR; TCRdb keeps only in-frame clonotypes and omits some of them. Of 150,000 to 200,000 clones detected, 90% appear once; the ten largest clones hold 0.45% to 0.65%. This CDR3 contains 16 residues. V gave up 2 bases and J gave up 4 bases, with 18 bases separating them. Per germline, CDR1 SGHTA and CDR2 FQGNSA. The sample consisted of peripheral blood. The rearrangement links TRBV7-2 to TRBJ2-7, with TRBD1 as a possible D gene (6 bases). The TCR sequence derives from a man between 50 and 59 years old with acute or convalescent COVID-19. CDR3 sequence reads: CASSLTRDMGYYEQYF. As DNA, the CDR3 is TGTGCCAGCAGCTTAACGAGGGACATGGGATATTACGAGCAGTACTTC. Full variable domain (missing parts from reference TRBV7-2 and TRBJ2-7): GAGVSQSPSNKVTEKGKDVELRCDPISGHTALYWYRQSLGQGLEFLIYFQGNSAPDKSGLPSDRFSAERTGGSVSTLTIQRTQQEDSAVYLCASSLTRDMGYYEQYFGPGTRLTVT.